The present T cell receptor beta chain was sequenced within a study of cytomegalovirus exposure and HLA in healthy donors. Study-level results: Cytomegalovirus status was reportedly diagnosed by the classifier with high sensitivity and specificity. As a later analysis revealed, most CMV-associated TCR beta chains appeared HLA-restricted. In a later analysis, V- and J-gene trimming of beta chains associated with a DCLRE1C missense variant, replicated independently. Researchers catalogued roughly 150 TCR beta chains as cytomegalovirus-associated.

In regard to this clone: The antigen remains unidentified. Other DNA sequences in this specimen translate into the identical CDR3.

CDR1 and CDR2 from the germline V gene are MNHEY and SVGAGI. The CDR3 runs 12 residues. V was cut by 8 bases and J by 8 bases, with 15 bases left in between. 60 Vbeta and 13 Jbeta primers were used in PCR. Sequencing used immunoSEQ multiplex PCR; TCRdb keeps in-frame clones, though not all of them. This table has about 150,000 clones, over 70% appearing once. V and J are TRBV6-5 and TRBJ1-1; possible D gene TRBD1, 5 bases. The sequence was collected from a man aged 25 to 45 in good health and CMV-seronegative. The sample comprised PBMCs. The CDR3 is CASQWGEGEAFF. The CDR3 bases are TGTGCCAGCCAATGGGGGGAGGGAGAAGCTTTCTTT.